This T cell receptor (beta chain) was sequenced during a study of T cells expressing NK-cell markers. Overall study: It was sorted CD3+CD56-NKG2C+, CD3+CD56+NKG2C- and CD3+CD56+NKG2C+ T cells that provided the TCR beta repertoires.

5'RACE template switching with UMIs produced the TCR beta cDNA. TCRdb reworked the 5' RACE reads into one entry per CDR3 protein, no DNA. Recorded for this sample: tens of thousands of distinct CDR3 sequences. Germline loops: CDR1 SGHDT, CDR2 YYEEEE. The CDR3 runs 12 residues. The sequenced sample consisted of blood T cells: a sorted CD56 or NKG2C T cell subset, CD4+ or CD8+ T cells, or bulk PBMC T cells (not recorded which). The gene calls are TRBV5-6 and TRBJ2-7. The sequence came from a woman aged 18 to 75 in good health. This CDR3 is CASSVDRAEQYF.